These T cell receptor beta chains were read from a single sample in a study of blood T cell repertoires in COVID-19. Data came from immunoSEQ multiplex PCR; TCRdb stores just in-frame clones and leaves some out. This repertoire shows around 700,000 clones, about 87% found once; its top ten account for roughly 0.26%. The sequencing input was peripheral blood. These receptors all stem from a woman under 30 with acute or convalescent COVID-19. CDR3s leave out the opening cysteine and the closing phenylalanine or tryptophan. Part of the rows lack a size; the others show once, few, many or a class for expanded clones.

v_gene	j_gene	abundance	CDR3aa
TRBV25-1	TRBJ1-1	-	ASSDGGRVAF
TRBV9	TRBJ1-1	-	ASSVVGGIGTEAF
TRBV2	TRBJ1-1	-	ASSARWTEAF
TRBV7-9	TRBJ1-6	-	ASSLRDRYSPLH
TRBV2	TRBJ1-5	-	ASSGTPAGSQPQH
TRBV18	TRBJ2-5	-	ASSLIAGRPEETQY
TRBV11-1	TRBJ2-7	-	ASRGGDAGEQY
TRBV14	TRBJ1-1	-	ASSQVDRGYTEAF
TRBV6-6	TRBJ1-1	-	ASSYSGPLLNTEAF
TRBV7-9	TRBJ2-7	-	ASSAGGGGPYEQY
TRBV12-3/TRBV12-4	TRBJ1-2	-	ASIGTTNYGYT
TRBV18	TRBJ2-7	-	ASSLQGRGEQY
TRBV21-1	TRBJ1-2	few	ASSDPGQGYGYT
TRBV9	TRBJ2-3	once	ASSVRERGGTDTQY
TRBV27	TRBJ1-5	-	ASSYRQDQPQH
TRBV20-1	TRBJ2-7	-	SARFSYEQY
TRBV5-8	TRBJ1-5	-	ASSLAYGTGGVFSNQPQH
TRBV30	TRBJ1-1	-	AWSGGVNTEAF
TRBV14	TRBJ2-1	-	ASSPGTGMNEQF
TRBV3-1/TRBV3-2	TRBJ2-7	-	ASSQTGSGRGGEQY
TRBV5-1	TRBJ2-1	-	ASSSQLAGGPTNEQF
TRBV19	TRBJ1-6	-	ASSRRNSPLH
TRBV3-1/TRBV3-2	TRBJ2-6	-	ASSRGTGGSGANVLT
TRBV3-1/TRBV3-2	TRBJ1-3	-	ASSPLGTPRNTIY
TRBV12-5	TRBJ1-1	once	ASGLVLGTGGFTEAF
TRBV7-9	TRBJ1-2	-	ASSLRVGTGSINYGYT
TRBV6-5	TRBJ2-2	-	ATTRAKGGELF
TRBV6-2/TRBV6-3	TRBJ2-1	-	ASSPPPSPEQF
TRBV25-1	TRBJ1-1	-	ASKQGFNTEAF
TRBV7-9	TRBJ2-1	once	ASSVGSGGSYNEQF
TRBV9	TRBJ1-1	-	ASSAVTGRNTEAF
TRBV5-6	TRBJ2-7	-	ASSFPTSGESWEQY
TRBV11-2	TRBJ1-1	few	ASSLDHRVIEAF
TRBV5-1	TRBJ1-5	-	ASSLGQGINQPQH
TRBV5-1	TRBJ1-1	-	ASSAGGAWGTEAF
TRBV19	TRBJ2-3	few	ASSLDTTTDTQY
TRBV9	TRBJ2-1	-	ASSAFGAGGDEQF
TRBV6-5	TRBJ2-4	-	ASSPRGFAKNIQY
TRBV14	TRBJ1-6	-	ASSQFGQGNSPLH
TRBV7-9	TRBJ2-7	-	ASSSQGWKQY
TRBV28	TRBJ1-5	-	ASSWEDRGRSQPQH
TRBV15	TRBJ1-2	few	ATSRPGTGVYGYT
TRBV4-1	TRBJ1-2	-	ASTRTAGTGGSSYGYT
TRBV7-2	TRBJ1-2	-	ASSMTRDYGYT
TRBV30	TRBJ1-5	-	AWSLNPGAGNNQPQH
TRBV24-1	TRBJ2-2	-	ATSDSNPGNYRGELF
TRBV9	TRBJ2-3	once	ASTVSPGTDTQY
TRBV2	TRBJ1-6	-	ASSERRTGSNSPLH